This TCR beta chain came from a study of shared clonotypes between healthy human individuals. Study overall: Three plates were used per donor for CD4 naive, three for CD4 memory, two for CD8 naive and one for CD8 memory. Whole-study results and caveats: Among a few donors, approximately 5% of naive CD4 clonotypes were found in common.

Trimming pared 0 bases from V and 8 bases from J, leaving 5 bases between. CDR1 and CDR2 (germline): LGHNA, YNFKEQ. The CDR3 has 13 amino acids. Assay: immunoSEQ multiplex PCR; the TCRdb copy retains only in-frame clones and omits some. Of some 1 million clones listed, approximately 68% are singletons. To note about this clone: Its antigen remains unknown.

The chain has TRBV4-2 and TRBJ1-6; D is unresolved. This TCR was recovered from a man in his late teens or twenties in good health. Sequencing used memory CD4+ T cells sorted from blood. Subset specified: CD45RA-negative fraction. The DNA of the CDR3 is TGTGCCAGCAGCCAAGAAGTAGATTCACCCCTCCACTTT. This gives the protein CASSQEVDSPLHF.